This TCR beta chain was profiled in a study of T cells expressing NK-cell markers. Study as a whole: HCMV seropositivity characterized most of the eight sequenced donors, and seronegativity one. Study outcomes and limitations: Whether expanded NKG2C+ T cell clones recognized HCMV stayed uncertain. In roughly six donors, dominant NKG2C+ clonotypes were about 1.0-7.0% of CD8+ T cells. Leadership of the CD3+CD56-NKG2C+ fraction also belonged to these clonotypes in a handful of donors.

The CDR3 has 15 residues. Germline V gives CDR1 SGHVS, CDR2 FQNEAQ. TCRdb re-called the 5' RACE reads, yielding one record per CDR3 amino acid sequence without DNA. Its table lists about 260,000 distinct CDR3 sequences. As regards this clonotype: What it binds is unknown.

The clonotype originates from a woman between 18 and 70 years old in good health. The sample was blood T cells: a sorted CD56 or NKG2C T cell subset, CD4+ or CD8+ T cells, or bulk PBMC T cells (not recorded which). The V gene is TRBV7-8, the J gene TRBJ2-7; no DNA is available, so the TRBD1 call from TCRdb remains unchecked. The CDR3 sequence: CASSLRQDLPYEQYF.